The T cell receptor beta chain under discussion was sequenced for a study of T-cell memory formation after mild COVID-19. Overall study findings and caveats: CD4+ bias marked clones expanding day 15 to 37, unlike balanced contracting clones.

The sample holds a few counts of this clonotype. The antigen remains undetermined. TCRdb itself ran the 5' RACE reads through MiXCR, one entry per CDR3 protein. Of 400,000 or so distinct CDR3 sequences in the sample, approximately 20% were seen once. The V gene's germline CDR1 is LGHDT and CDR2 YNNKEL (reference sequence). CDR3 length: 15 amino acids. V lost 0 bases to trimming and J lost 5 bases, with 13 bases between them. This receptor was taken from an adult woman who had mild COVID-19 (a few samples of this study predate the infection). Cell type and time point are not known. The chain has TRBV3-1 and TRBJ1-2; D may be TRBD1 (6 bases). Sample: PBMCs or a T cell subset sorted from them (not recorded which). CDR3 DNA: TGTGCCAGCAGCCAAGACCCAGGGGCGCTATATGGCTACACCTTC. This codes for CASSQDPGALYGYTF.